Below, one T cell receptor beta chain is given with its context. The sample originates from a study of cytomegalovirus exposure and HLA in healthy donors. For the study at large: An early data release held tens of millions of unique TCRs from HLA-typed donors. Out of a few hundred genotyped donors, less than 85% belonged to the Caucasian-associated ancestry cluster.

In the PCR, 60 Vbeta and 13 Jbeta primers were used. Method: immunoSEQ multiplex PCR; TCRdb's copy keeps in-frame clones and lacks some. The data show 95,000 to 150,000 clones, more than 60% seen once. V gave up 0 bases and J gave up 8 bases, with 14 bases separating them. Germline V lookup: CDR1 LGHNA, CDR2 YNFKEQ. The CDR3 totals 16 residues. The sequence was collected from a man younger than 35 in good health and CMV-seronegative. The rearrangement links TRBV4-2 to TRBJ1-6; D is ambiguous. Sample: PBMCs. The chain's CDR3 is CASSQEGGPVYSPLHF. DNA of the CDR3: TGTGCCAGCAGCCAAGAAGGAGGACCTGTGTATTCACCCCTCCACTTT.